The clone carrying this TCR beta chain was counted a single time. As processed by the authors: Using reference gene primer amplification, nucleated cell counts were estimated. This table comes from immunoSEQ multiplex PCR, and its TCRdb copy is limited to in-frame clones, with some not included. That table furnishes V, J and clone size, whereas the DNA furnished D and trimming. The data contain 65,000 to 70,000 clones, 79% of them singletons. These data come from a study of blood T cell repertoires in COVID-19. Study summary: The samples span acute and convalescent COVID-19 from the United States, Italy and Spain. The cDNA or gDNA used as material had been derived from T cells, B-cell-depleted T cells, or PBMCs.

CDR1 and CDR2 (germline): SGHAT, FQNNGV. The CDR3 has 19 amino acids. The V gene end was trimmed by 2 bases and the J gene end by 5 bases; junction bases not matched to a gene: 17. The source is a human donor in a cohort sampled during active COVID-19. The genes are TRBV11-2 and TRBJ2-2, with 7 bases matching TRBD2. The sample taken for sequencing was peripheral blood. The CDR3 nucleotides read TGTGCCAGCAGCTTATCTGTCTCGGTTGGATGGGAGGGAACCGGGGAGCTGTTTTTT. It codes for CASSLSVSVGWEGTGELFF.